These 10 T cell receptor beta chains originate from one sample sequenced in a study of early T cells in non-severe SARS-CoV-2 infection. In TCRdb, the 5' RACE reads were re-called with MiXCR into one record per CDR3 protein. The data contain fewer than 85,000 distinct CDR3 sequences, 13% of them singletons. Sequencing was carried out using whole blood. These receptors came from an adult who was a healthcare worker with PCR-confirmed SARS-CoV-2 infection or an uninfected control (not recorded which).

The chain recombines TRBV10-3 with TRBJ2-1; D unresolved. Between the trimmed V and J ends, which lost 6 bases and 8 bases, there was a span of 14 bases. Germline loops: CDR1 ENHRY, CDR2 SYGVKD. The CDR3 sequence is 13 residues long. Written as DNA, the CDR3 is TGTGCCATCAGAGGACCCCCCGCCGATGAGCAGTTCTTC. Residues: CAIRGPPADEQFF.

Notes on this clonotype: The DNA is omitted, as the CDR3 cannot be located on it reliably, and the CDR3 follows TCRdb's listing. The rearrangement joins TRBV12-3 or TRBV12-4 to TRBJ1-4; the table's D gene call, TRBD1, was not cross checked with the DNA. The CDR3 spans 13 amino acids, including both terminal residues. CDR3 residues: CASRETGGKNCFF.

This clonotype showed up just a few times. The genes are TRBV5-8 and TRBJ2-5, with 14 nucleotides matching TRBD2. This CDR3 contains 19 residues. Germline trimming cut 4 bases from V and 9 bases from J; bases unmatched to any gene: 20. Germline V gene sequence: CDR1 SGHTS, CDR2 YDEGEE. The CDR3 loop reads CASSPPGLAGAPIVRAQYF. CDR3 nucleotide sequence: TGTGCCAGCAGCCCACCGGGACTAGCGGGGGCCCCCATTGTTCGGGCCCAGTACTTC.

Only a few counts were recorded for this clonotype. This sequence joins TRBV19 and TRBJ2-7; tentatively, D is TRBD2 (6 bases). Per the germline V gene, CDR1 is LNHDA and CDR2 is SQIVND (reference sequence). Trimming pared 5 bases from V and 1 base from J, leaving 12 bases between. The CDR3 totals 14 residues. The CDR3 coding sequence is TGTGCCAGTAGTGCGCGGGACCTTTCCTACGAGCAGTACTTC. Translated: CASSARDLSYEQYF. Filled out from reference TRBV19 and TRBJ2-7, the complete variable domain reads DGGITQSPKYLFRKEGQNVTLSCEQNLNHDAMYWYRQDPGQGLRLIYYSQIVNDFQKGDIAEGYSVSREKKESFPLTVTSAQKNPTAFYLCASSARDLSYEQYFGPGTRLTVT.

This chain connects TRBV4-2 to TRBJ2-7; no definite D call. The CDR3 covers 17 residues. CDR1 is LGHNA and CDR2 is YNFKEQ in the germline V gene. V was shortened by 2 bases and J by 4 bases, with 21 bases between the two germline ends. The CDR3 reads CASSQLTGPELFYEQYF. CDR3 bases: TGTGCCAGCAGCCAACTCACCGGACCCGAACTTTTTTACGAGCAGTACTTC.

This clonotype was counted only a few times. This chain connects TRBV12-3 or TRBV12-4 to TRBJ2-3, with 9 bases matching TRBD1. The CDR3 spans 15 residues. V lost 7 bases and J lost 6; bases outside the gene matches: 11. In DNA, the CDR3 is TGTGCCAGCACGGTGAACAGGGGGCTCGTCGATACGCAGTATTTT. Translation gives CASTVNRGLVDTQYF.

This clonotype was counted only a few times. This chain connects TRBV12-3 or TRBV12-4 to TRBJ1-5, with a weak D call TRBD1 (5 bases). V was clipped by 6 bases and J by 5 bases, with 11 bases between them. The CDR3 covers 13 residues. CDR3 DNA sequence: TGTGCCAGCAGGGAAGGGGCCGATCAGCCCCAGCATTTT. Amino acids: CASREGADQPQHF.

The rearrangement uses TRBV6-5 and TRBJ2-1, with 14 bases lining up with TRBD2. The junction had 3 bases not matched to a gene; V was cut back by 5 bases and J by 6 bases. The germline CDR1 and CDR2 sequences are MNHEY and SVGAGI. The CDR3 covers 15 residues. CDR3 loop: CASSRGLAGVNEQFF. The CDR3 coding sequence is TGTGCCAGCAGTAGGGGACTAGCGGGGGTCAATGAGCAGTTCTTC.

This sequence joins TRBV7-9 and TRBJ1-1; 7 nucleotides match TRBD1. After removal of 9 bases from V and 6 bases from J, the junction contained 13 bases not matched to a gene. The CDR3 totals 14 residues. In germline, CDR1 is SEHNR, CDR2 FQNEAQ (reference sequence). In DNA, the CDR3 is TGTGCCAGTAATACAGGGGAGTACTCGGCTGAAGCTTTCTTT. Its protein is CASNTGEYSAEAFF.

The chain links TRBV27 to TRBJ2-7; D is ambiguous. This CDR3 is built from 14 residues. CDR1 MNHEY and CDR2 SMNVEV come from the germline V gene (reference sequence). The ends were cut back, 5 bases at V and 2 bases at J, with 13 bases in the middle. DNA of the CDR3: TGTGCCAGCAGTCCTCTCATCCTCACCTACGAGCAGTACTTC. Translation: CASSPLILTYEQYF.